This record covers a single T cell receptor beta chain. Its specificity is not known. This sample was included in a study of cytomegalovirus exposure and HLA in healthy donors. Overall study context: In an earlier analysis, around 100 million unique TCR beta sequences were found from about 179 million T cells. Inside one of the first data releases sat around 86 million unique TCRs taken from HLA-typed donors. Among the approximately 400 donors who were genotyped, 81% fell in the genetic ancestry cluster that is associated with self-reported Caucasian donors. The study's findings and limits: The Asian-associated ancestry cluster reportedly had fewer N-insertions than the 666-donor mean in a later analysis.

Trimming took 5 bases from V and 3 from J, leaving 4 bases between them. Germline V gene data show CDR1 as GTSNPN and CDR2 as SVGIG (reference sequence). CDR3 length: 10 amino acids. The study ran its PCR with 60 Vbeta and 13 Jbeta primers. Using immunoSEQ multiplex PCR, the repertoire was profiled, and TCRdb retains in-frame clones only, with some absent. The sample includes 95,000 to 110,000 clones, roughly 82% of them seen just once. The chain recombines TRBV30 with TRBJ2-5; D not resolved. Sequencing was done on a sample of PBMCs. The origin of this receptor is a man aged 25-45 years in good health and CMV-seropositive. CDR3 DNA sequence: TGTGCCTGGCTAAAAGAGACCCAGTACTTC. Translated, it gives CAWLKETQYF.